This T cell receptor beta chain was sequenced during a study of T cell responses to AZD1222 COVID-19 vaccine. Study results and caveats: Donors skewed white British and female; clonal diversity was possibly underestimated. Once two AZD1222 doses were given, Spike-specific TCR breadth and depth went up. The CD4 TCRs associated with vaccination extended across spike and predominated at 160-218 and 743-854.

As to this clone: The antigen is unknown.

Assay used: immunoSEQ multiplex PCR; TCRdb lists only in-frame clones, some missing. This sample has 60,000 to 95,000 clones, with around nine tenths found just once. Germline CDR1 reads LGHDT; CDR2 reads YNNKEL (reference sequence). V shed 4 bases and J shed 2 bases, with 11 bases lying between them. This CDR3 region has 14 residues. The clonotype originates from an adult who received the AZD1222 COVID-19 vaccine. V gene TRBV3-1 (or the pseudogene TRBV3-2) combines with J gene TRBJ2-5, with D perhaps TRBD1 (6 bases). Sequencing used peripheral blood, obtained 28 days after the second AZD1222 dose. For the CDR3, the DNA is TGTGCCAGCAGCCTCCCAGGACAGCAAGAGACCCAGTACTTC. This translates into CASSLPGQQETQYF.